This is a list of T cell receptor beta chains from one sample in a study of T cell therapy after organ transplantation. Some clones are missing from TCRdb's copy, which holds only in-frame ones; the method was immunoSEQ multiplex PCR. The sample lists approximately 15,000 clones; roughly 87% were seen once. No cognate antigen is known for these TCRs. This specimen consisted of CD8+ T cells from blood, obtained after autologous CMV-specific T cell therapy. The receptors derive from a human patient who had received a solid organ transplant and had CMV disease. Some T cells may have come from the graft donor. Each CDR3 is given with its conserved first and last residue. The order of the fields is J gene, V gene, clone size, D gene, CDR3 DNA, CDR3 protein. The D gene is left open where the match is weak. Some rows have no size entry. The others give once, few or many, or a class for an expanded clone.

j_gene: TRBJ1-5
v_gene: TRBV4-3
abundance: once
d_gene: .
CDR3nt: TGCGCCAGCAGCCAAGACCTCGGGGGGGGCGGCCAGCCCCAGCATTTT
CDR3aa: CASSQDLGGGGQPQHF

j_gene: TRBJ1-2
v_gene: TRBV30
abundance: .
d_gene: .
CDR3nt: TGTGCCTGGAGTGCAGGGGCGGTAGCGGGCTACACCTTC
CDR3aa: CAWSAGAVAGYTF

j_gene: TRBJ1-3
v_gene: TRBV5-6
abundance: .
d_gene: .
CDR3nt: TGTGCCAGCAGCTTGGATGCCTACTCTGGAAACACCATATATTTT
CDR3aa: CASSLDAYSGNTIYF

j_gene: TRBJ2-1
v_gene: TRBV19
abundance: .
d_gene: TRBD2
CDR3nt: TGTGCCAGTAGTATAGATCTGGCGGGAGGGCCAGTGGTCAATGAGCAGTTCTTC
CDR3aa: CASSIDLAGGPVVNEQFF

j_gene: TRBJ2-1
v_gene: TRBV6-1
abundance: .
d_gene: TRBD2
CDR3nt: TGTGCCAGCAGTGCGGGGACTAGCGGGAGTGATGAGCAGTTCTTC
CDR3aa: CASSAGTSGSDEQFF

j_gene: TRBJ2-7
v_gene: TRBV6-6
abundance: .
d_gene: TRBD1
CDR3nt: TGTGCCAGCAGTCTCGAGCCGGGACAGGCCTCCTACGAGCAGTACTTC
CDR3aa: CASSLEPGQASYEQYF

j_gene: TRBJ1-2
v_gene: TRBV13
abundance: .
d_gene: .
CDR3nt: TGTGCCAGCAGCTTAAGCCCTGGACCCCGTGGGGGCTACACCTTC
CDR3aa: CASSLSPGPRGGYTF

j_gene: TRBJ2-7
v_gene: TRBV29-1
abundance: .
d_gene: .
CDR3nt: TGCAGCGTCGCAGGGACTTCGACCTACGAGCAGTACTTC
CDR3aa: CSVAGTSTYEQYF

j_gene: TRBJ2-5
v_gene: TRBV7-9
abundance: .
d_gene: TRBD1
CDR3nt: TGTGCCAGCAGCTTTCCAGGGGGCGATTACCAAGAGACCCAGTACTTC
CDR3aa: CASSFPGGDYQETQYF

j_gene: TRBJ2-1
v_gene: TRBV11-2
abundance: .
d_gene: .
CDR3nt: TGTGCCAGCAGCTTAGCAATGGAGATAGCAGCCTACAATGAGCAGTTCTTC
CDR3aa: CASSLAMEIAAYNEQFF

j_gene: TRBJ1-1
v_gene: TRBV6-5
abundance: .
d_gene: .
CDR3nt: TGTGCCAGCAGTTTAAGTACAGGGAACACTGAAGCTTTCTTT
CDR3aa: CASSLSTGNTEAFF

j_gene: TRBJ2-1
v_gene: TRBV6-6
abundance: .
d_gene: .
CDR3nt: TGTGCCAGCAGTTACTCGGGCCAACGGGGTGAGCAGTTCTTC
CDR3aa: CASSYSGQRGEQFF

j_gene: TRBJ2-1
v_gene: TRBV11-2
abundance: .
d_gene: .
CDR3nt: TGTGCCAGCAGCCGACTAGTGGGCAATGAGCAGTTCTTC
CDR3aa: CASSRLVGNEQFF

j_gene: TRBJ2-2
v_gene: TRBV7-8
abundance: few
d_gene: TRBD2
CDR3nt: TGTGCCAGCAGCTTAAGGCTAGCGGGAGGGACCGGGGAGCTGTTTTTT
CDR3aa: CASSLRLAGGTGELFF

j_gene: TRBJ2-7
v_gene: TRBV7-2
abundance: once
d_gene: TRBD1
CDR3nt: TGTGCCAGCAGCTTAGCTGGACAGGTGGGCTACGAGCAGTACTTC
CDR3aa: CASSLAGQVGYEQYF

j_gene: TRBJ2-1
v_gene: TRBV4-1
abundance: once
d_gene: .
CDR3nt: TGCGCCAGCAGAGATTTAGGGGAGGTCAATGAGCAGTTCTTC
CDR3aa: CASRDLGEVNEQFF

j_gene: TRBJ2-3
v_gene: TRBV4-1
abundance: .
d_gene: .
CDR3nt: TGCGCCAGCACCTGGACAGATGACACAGATACGCAGTATTTT
CDR3aa: CASTWTDDTDTQYF

j_gene: TRBJ2-7
v_gene: TRBV7-9
abundance: .
d_gene: .
CDR3nt: TGTGCCAGCAGCGACCCCGCCGCAGGTGCCTACGAGCAGTACTTC
CDR3aa: CASSDPAAGAYEQYF

j_gene: TRBJ2-2
v_gene: TRBV13
abundance: .
d_gene: TRBD2
CDR3nt: TGTGCCAGCAGCCCTCACAAGGGAGGGGTGACCGGGGAGCTGTTTTTT
CDR3aa: CASSPHKGGVTGELFF

j_gene: TRBJ2-7
v_gene: TRBV10-2
abundance: .
d_gene: TRBD2
CDR3nt: TGCGCCAGCAGTGATTTAGTGGGAGGGGCCGAGCAGTACTTC
CDR3aa: CASSDLVGGAEQYF

j_gene: TRBJ2-2
v_gene: TRBV27
abundance: .
d_gene: .
CDR3nt: TGTGCCAGCAGCCAGAGGGGCGGGGAGCTGTTTTTT
CDR3aa: CASSQRGGELFF

j_gene: TRBJ2-7
v_gene: TRBV29-1
abundance: .
d_gene: TRBD2
CDR3nt: TGCAGCGTTGAAGGGGAGGGAACAAGCTACGAGCAGTACTTC
CDR3aa: CSVEGEGTSYEQYF

j_gene: TRBJ1-1
v_gene: TRBV15
abundance: once
d_gene: .
CDR3nt: TGTGCCACCAGCCAGATCCGCGAGGGGGTCACTGAAGCTTTCTTT
CDR3aa: CATSQIREGVTEAFF

j_gene: TRBJ2-7
v_gene: TRBV27
abundance: .
d_gene: TRBD1
CDR3nt: TGTGCCAGCAACCCCGGGAAGGGACAGGGGGCTTACGAGCAGTACTTC
CDR3aa: CASNPGKGQGAYEQYF

j_gene: TRBJ2-2
v_gene: TRBV5-6
abundance: .
d_gene: .
CDR3nt: TGTGCCAGAGGTGGGAGCACCGGGGAGCTGTTTTTT
CDR3aa: CARGGSTGELFF

j_gene: TRBJ2-3
v_gene: TRBV7-9
abundance: .
d_gene: .
CDR3nt: TGTGCCAGCAGCTTGGGCTTAGGCACAGATACGCAGTATTTT
CDR3aa: CASSLGLGTDTQYF

j_gene: TRBJ2-7
v_gene: TRBV27
abundance: .
d_gene: TRBD2
CDR3nt: TGTGCCAGCAGTTTAGGATCCCCAGCGGGAAACTCCGAGCAGTACTTC
CDR3aa: CASSLGSPAGNSEQYF

j_gene: TRBJ2-5
v_gene: TRBV9
abundance: .
d_gene: TRBD2
CDR3nt: TGTGCCAGCAGCGTAGGGCCTAGCGGGGGGGCCGAGACCCAGTACTTC
CDR3aa: CASSVGPSGGAETQYF

j_gene: TRBJ2-1
v_gene: TRBV5-4
abundance: .
d_gene: TRBD2
CDR3nt: TGTGCCAGCAGCCCGCGGACTAGCGGGACAAGGAATGAGCAGTTCTTC
CDR3aa: CASSPRTSGTRNEQFF